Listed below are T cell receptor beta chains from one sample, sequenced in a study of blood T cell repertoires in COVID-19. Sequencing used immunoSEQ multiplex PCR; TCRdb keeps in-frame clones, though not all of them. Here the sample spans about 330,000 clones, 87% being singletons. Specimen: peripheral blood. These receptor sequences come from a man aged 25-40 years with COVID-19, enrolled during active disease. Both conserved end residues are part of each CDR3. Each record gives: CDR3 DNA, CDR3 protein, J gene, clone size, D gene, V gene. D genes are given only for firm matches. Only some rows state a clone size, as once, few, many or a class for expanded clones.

TGCAGCGGCAAATTCGGACTCGACTCATCCCTCCACTTT	CSGKFGLDSSLHF	TRBJ1-6	.	.	TRBV29-1
TGTGCCAGCAGATCAGCCGGGACAGTAATCTATGGCTACACCTTC	CASRSAGTVIYGYTF	TRBJ1-2	.	TRBD1	TRBV6-6
TGCGCCAGCAGCCCGGGACTAGCGGGAGGGAGAGGGCACAATGAGCAGTTCTTC	CASSPGLAGGRGHNEQFF	TRBJ2-1	.	TRBD2	TRBV4-1
TGTGCCAGAAGCTTGGTCCGGACAGGGGCCTATGGCTACACCTTC	CARSLVRTGAYGYTF	TRBJ1-2	.	TRBD1	TRBV5-3
TGTGCCAGCAGTAGCCGGGACACCAATGAAAAACTGTTTTTT	CASSSRDTNEKLFF	TRBJ1-4	few	.	TRBV27
TGCGCCAGCAGCCAAGAGGACAGGGGAGGTCGATACACTGAAGCTTTCTTT	CASSQEDRGGRYTEAFF	TRBJ1-1	.	TRBD1	TRBV4-1
TGTGCCAGCAGTTACAGAAGCGGGAGTCAATACGAGCAGTACTTC	CASSYRSGSQYEQYF	TRBJ2-7	.	TRBD2	TRBV6-5
TGTGCCAGCTCAATACAGGGCCCCTACGAGCAGTACTTC	CASSIQGPYEQYF	TRBJ2-7	once	.	TRBV18
TGTGCCAGCAGTTCCCCGGGCACAGATACGCAGTATTTT	CASSSPGTDTQYF	TRBJ2-3	.	.	TRBV28
TGTGCCAGTACCCGAGACACAGATACGCAGTATTTT	CASTRDTDTQYF	TRBJ2-3	.	.	TRBV19
TGCGCCAGCAGCTGGGGGACTAGCGGGGGACAAGAGACCCAGTACTTC	CASSWGTSGGQETQYF	TRBJ2-5	few	TRBD2	TRBV5-1
TGCGCCAGCAGCCTGGGACAAGACGCAGAGACCCAGTACTTC	CASSLGQDAETQYF	TRBJ2-5	.	.	TRBV5-1
TGTGCCAGCAGCTTAGGAACTAGCGGGATCCCCGTTGAGCAGTTCTTC	CASSLGTSGIPVEQFF	TRBJ2-1	once	TRBD2	TRBV7-6
TGTGCCAGCAGACCCCAACTGGGGGGAGGGGCCGGAGAAGCTTTCTTT	CASRPQLGGGAGEAFF	TRBJ1-1	.	.	TRBV7-6
TGCGCCAGCAGCTTGGGGGGGACAGTCAATGAGCAGTTCTTC	CASSLGGTVNEQFF	TRBJ2-1	.	TRBD1	TRBV5-1
TGTGCCAGCAGTCGAGACGGGAAATATGATACGCAGTATTTT	CASSRDGKYDTQYF	TRBJ2-3	.	.	TRBV6-6
TGCGCCAGCAGCTTGGCGCAGGGGCGCTACAATGAGCAGTTCTTC	CASSLAQGRYNEQFF	TRBJ2-1	.	.	TRBV5-1
TGCGCCAGCAGCCAAGATCCGGGACTAGCGGGGGGGGCGAACAATGAGCAGTTCTTC	CASSQDPGLAGGANNEQFF	TRBJ2-1	.	TRBD2	TRBV4-1
TGTGCCAGCAGTGATACAGGGGGTAGGAATGAGCAGTTCTTC	CASSDTGGRNEQFF	TRBJ2-1	.	TRBD1	TRBV2
TGTGCCAGCTCCGCCCGGGGACAGGCGTATTCACCCCTCCACTTT	CASSARGQAYSPLHF	TRBJ1-6	.	TRBD1	TRBV6-5
TGCAGTGCTAGTCCGGGACAGGGACTAGCGGGCCAATCCTACGAGCAGTACTTC	CSASPGQGLAGQSYEQYF	TRBJ2-7	.	TRBD2	TRBV20-1
TGTGCCAGCTCACCGGGTGGGGGGTTCCGTGACCCGGTTCAGCATTTT	CASSPGGGFRDPVQHF	TRBJ1-5	.	.	TRBV18
TGCGCCAGCAGCTTGGACGGGACAGGGCTGAACACTGAAGCTTTCTTT	CASSLDGTGLNTEAFF	TRBJ1-1	.	TRBD1	TRBV5-1
TGTGCCAGCAGCCGCCGGGACAGGGGTACCGCCTACGAGCAGTACTTC	CASSRRDRGTAYEQYF	TRBJ2-7	.	TRBD1	TRBV7-9
TGTGCCAGCAGCCAAGATGGGGCCGCCGGGACTAGCGGGAGGATTAGCTCCTACAATGAGCAGTTCTTC	CASSQDGAAGTSGRISSYNEQFF	TRBJ2-1	.	TRBD2	TRBV4-2
TGCGCCAGCAGCCCAAACCTGAGGGCACTAGGTTCCAATGAGCAGTTCTTC	CASSPNLRALGSNEQFF	TRBJ2-1	.	.	TRBV5-1
TGTGCCAGCAGCACGCCGGGAAGGAGGGACTATGGCTACACCTTC	CASSTPGRRDYGYTF	TRBJ1-2	few	.	TRBV6-5
TGTGCCAGCAGCATCGGGACTAGCGGGGGAAACACAGATACGCAGTATTTT	CASSIGTSGGNTDTQYF	TRBJ2-3	.	TRBD2	TRBV9
TGTGCCAGCAGCTTAGCTATTAGGACTAGCGGGAGGTCAGATACGCAGTATTTT	CASSLAIRTSGRSDTQYF	TRBJ2-3	.	TRBD2	TRBV7-9
TGTGCCAGCTCACCACCGACGCGGGGCGAGCAGTACTTC	CASSPPTRGEQYF	TRBJ2-7	.	.	TRBV18
TGTGCCAGCAGCTCCGGGACAAGGCCCGAGACCCAGTACTTC	CASSSGTRPETQYF	TRBJ2-5	.	.	TRBV7-2
TGTGCCAGCAGCTTGTTACCGGGACAGGGTAGACTAGGCAGCTCCTACAATGAGCAGTTCTTC	CASSLLPGQGRLGSSYNEQFF	TRBJ2-1	once	TRBD1	TRBV7-3
TGTGCCAGCAGCCAAGTTGTAGCGGGAGGCTACAATGAGCAGTTCTTC	CASSQVVAGGYNEQFF	TRBJ2-1	.	TRBD2	TRBV4-2
TGCGCCAGCAGCCAAGATGGACAGGGAAGAGGTTTTGGGACTGCTTTCTTT	CASSQDGQGRGFGTAFF	TRBJ1-1	.	TRBD1	TRBV4-1
TGTGCCAGCAGCTTGCGGGACAGGGGAAACTATGGCTACACCTTC	CASSLRDRGNYGYTF	TRBJ1-2	few	TRBD1	TRBV5-4
TGTGCCAGCAGTTCAGTTGGAAACACCATATATTTT	CASSSVGNTIYF	TRBJ1-3	few	.	TRBV12-3/TRBV12-4
TGTGCCATCAGTGAGTCGGAGTACGAGCAGTACTTC	CAISESEYEQYF	TRBJ2-7	.	.	TRBV10-3
TGTGCCAGCAGTTTCCGCAGTCAATACGAGCAGTACTTC	CASSFRSQYEQYF	TRBJ2-7	.	.	TRBV6-5
TGTGCCATCAGTGAGTCTGGTTCCTTCGTTCGGGCAGATACGCAGTATTTT	CAISESGSFVRADTQYF	TRBJ2-3	once	.	TRBV10-3
TGTGCCAGCTCACCAGAGGGCAGAACAACTAATGAAAAACTGTTTTTT	CASSPEGRTTNEKLFF	TRBJ1-4	.	.	TRBV18
TGTGCCAGCAGTTTCTCAAGACTAGTTTACACCGGGGAGCTGTTTTTT	CASSFSRLVYTGELFF	TRBJ2-2	.	.	TRBV27
TGTGCCAGCAGCCAAACTAGCGGGACCTCCTACAATGAGCAGTTCTTC	CASSQTSGTSYNEQFF	TRBJ2-1	once	TRBD2	TRBV3-1/TRBV3-2